The 2 T cell receptor beta chains presented below share a single source sample, sequenced in a study of early T cells in non-severe SARS-CoV-2 infection. TCRdb called the 5' RACE reads again in MiXCR, with one record for every CDR3 protein. The data hold 65,000 to 95,000 distinct CDR3 sequences, with 11% to 15% observed a single time. Sequences were obtained from whole blood. These receptors were obtained from an adult who was a healthcare worker with PCR-confirmed SARS-CoV-2 infection or an uninfected control (not recorded which).

The table lists this clonotype with a few counts. The J gene is TRBJ2-1, the V gene TRBV20-1; D uncertain. CDR1 is DFQATT and CDR2 is SNEGSKA in the germline V gene (reference sequence). V was pared by 5 bases and J by 4 bases, with 15 bases between. The CDR3 has 14 amino acids. CDR3 protein: CSAAPLGEYNEQFF. The CDR3 coding sequence is TGCAGTGCTGCCCCCCTTGGAGAATACAATGAGCAGTTCTTC.

This clonotype was observed many times. The V gene is TRBV9, the J gene TRBJ1-2; D may be TRBD1 (6 bases). Germline values: CDR1 SGDLS, CDR2 YYNGEE. The CDR3 covers 16 residues. The germline V and J ends were trimmed by 3 bases and 4 bases, with 19 bases remaining between them. The CDR3 nucleotides read TGTGCCAGCAGCGCCTATAACAGGGATGAACGCTATGGCTACACCTTC. It is translated as CASSAYNRDERYGYTF.